One and the same sample provided the 10 T cell receptor beta chains below, sequenced in a study of blood T cells in healthy people across ages. Alongside a J-beta primer mix, a sample-barcoded 5' primer served in a second PCR lasting about 6 to 12 cycles. TCRdb re-called the 5' RACE reads through MiXCR, storing one row per CDR3 protein. The table lists 1.5 million to 2 million distinct CDR3 sequences, about 31% of them singletons, with over 9% in the top ten. Sequenced input: blood. All receptors derive from a woman aged 30 to 39 in good health.

There are a few counts of this clonotype. The chain carries TRBV3-1 and TRBJ2-1, with TRBD2 identical over 10 bases. J lost 9 bases, V lost 1 base, and 15 bases had no gene match. CDR3 length equals 18 residues. CDR1 is LGHDT, CDR2 YNNKEL, per germline (reference sequence). CDR3 in amino acids: CASSQAPWGTSDDREQFF. The CDR3 DNA is TGTGCCAGCAGCCAAGCCCCCTGGGGGACTAGCGATGACCGTGAGCAGTTCTTC.

This clonotype came up a few times. The V call is TRBV3-1, the J call TRBJ2-7; D gene ambiguous. Germline lookup yields CDR1 LGHDT and CDR2 YNNKEL (reference sequence). This CDR3 is 15 amino acids long. Trimming removed 3 bases at V and 9 bases at J, with 21 bases between. CDR3 amino acids: CASSHSGDSSIGQYF. In nucleotides, the CDR3 is TGTGCCAGCAGCCATTCGGGCGACTCCTCTATAGGGCAGTACTTC.

The V gene is TRBV6-5, the J gene TRBJ1-2; D is uncertain. This CDR3 region has 13 residues. Looked up from germline, CDR1 is MNHEY and CDR2 is SVGAGI. V was trimmed by 6 bases and J by 4 bases, leaving 12 bases between them. The chain's CDR3 is CASRELQSYGYTF. CDR3 DNA: TGTGCCAGCAGGGAACTACAGAGCTATGGCTACACCTTC.

This clonotype was observed many times. The V call is TRBV29-1, the J call TRBJ1-4; D unresolved. V was pared by 4 bases and J by 3 bases, with 12 bases between. This CDR3 contains 14 residues. The germline gives CDR1 SQVTM, CDR2 ANQGSEA. Here the CDR3 DNA reads TGCAGCGTTGGTTCGGCGGCCTCTAATGAAAAACTGTTTTTT. It encodes CSVGSAASNEKLFF. Together with reference TRBV29-1 and TRBJ1-4, the CDR3 gives the full variable domain: SAVISQKPSRDICQRGTSLTIQCQVDSQVTMMFWYRQQPGQSLTLIATANQGSEATYESGFVIDKFPISRPNLTFSTLTVSNMSPEDSSIYLCSVGSAASNEKLFFGSGTQLSVL.

This clonotype was picked up a small number of times. The rearrangement uses TRBV20-1 and TRBJ2-2; tentative D call: TRBD1 (5 bases). This CDR3 region has 13 residues. Trimming shortened V by 7 bases and J by 1 base, and 10 bases separated the two germline ends. In germline, CDR1 is DFQATT, CDR2 SNEGSKA (reference sequence). The CDR3 region is CSVGDENTGELFF. The CDR3, as DNA: TGCAGTGTAGGGGATGAGAACACCGGGGAGCTGTTTTTT.

V and J are TRBV15 and TRBJ1-1; no definite D call. The germline V and J ends were trimmed by 0 bases and 3 bases, with 8 bases remaining between them. Germline V CDR1 and CDR2: LNHNV, YYDKDF (reference sequence). The length of the CDR3 is 14 residues. The CDR3 region is CATSRDGTYTEAFF. In nucleotides, the CDR3 is TGTGCCACCAGCAGAGATGGTACTTACACTGAAGCTTTCTTT. Supplemented by reference TRBV15 and TRBJ1-1, the full variable domain reads DAMVIQNPRYQVTQFGKPVTLSCSQTLNHNVMYWYQQKSSQAPKLLFHYYDKDFNNEADTPDNFQSRRPNTSFCFLDIRSPGLGDTAMYLCATSRDGTYTEAFFGQGTRLTVV.

This clonotype occurred a few times. The V call is TRBV4-1, the J call TRBJ2-5, with TRBD2 matching 7 bases. In germline, CDR1 is MGHRA, CDR2 YSYEKL. Germline trimming cut 5 bases from V and 3 bases from J; bases unmatched to any gene: 9. The CDR3 sequence is 15 residues long. The CDR3 nucleotides read TGCGCCAGCAGCTACCAGACTAGCTTCGAAGAGACCCAGTACTTC. This encodes CASSYQTSFEETQYF.

The gene calls are TRBV9 and TRBJ2-1, with 11 bases fitting TRBD1. V shed 2 bases and J 1 base; nucleotides not matched to a gene: 2. The CDR3 is 16 amino acids. Per the germline V gene, CDR1 is SGDLS and CDR2 is YYNGEE. In DNA form, the CDR3 reads TGTGCCAGCAGCGTGGGACAGGGGGAGTCCTACAATGAGCAGTTCTTC. It encodes CASSVGQGESYNEQFF.

This rearrangement joins TRBV2 to TRBJ2-2; 9 bases align to TRBD1. This CDR3 is 14 amino acids long. Germline CDR1 is SNHLY and CDR2 is FYNNEI. Germline trimming cut 8 bases from V and 4 bases from J; bases unmatched to any gene: 5. The CDR3 loop reads CASGGQGPTGELFF. As DNA, the CDR3 is TGTGCCAGCGGGGGACAGGGTCCCACCGGGGAGCTGTTTTTT. The whole variable domain, remainder taken from reference TRBV2 and TRBJ2-2, is EPEVTQTPSHQVTQMGQEVILRCVPISNHLYFYWYRQILGQKVEFLVSFYNNEISEKSEIFDDQFSVERPDGSNFTLKIRSTKLEDSAMYFCASGGQGPTGELFFGEGSRLTVL.

This chain joins TRBV20-1 and TRBJ1-4, with D uncertain. Germline V gene lookup returns CDR1 DFQATT and CDR2 SNEGSKA (reference sequence). Trimming shortened V by 0 bases and J by 3 bases, and 8 bases separated the two germline ends. CDR3 length equals 14 residues. The CDR3 reads CSARDVIANEKLFF. The CDR3 DNA is TGCAGTGCTAGAGATGTTATAGCTAATGAAAAACTGTTTTTT.